What follows is one TCR beta chain and its context. The sample is drawn from a study of blood T cell repertoires in COVID-19. For the study at large: PBMCs, B-cell-depleted T cells, or T cells were the source of the cDNA or gDNA that made up the material.

Trimming shortened V by 4 bases and J by 2 bases, and 14 bases separated the two germline ends. The length of the CDR3 is 15 residues. Germline CDR1 KGHSH, CDR2 LQKENI. Clones were read by immunoSEQ multiplex PCR, and TCRdb kept only the in-frame ones, dropping some. The sample consists of a few hundred thousand clones, over 75% of them appearing once. The sample was peripheral blood. The TCR was taken from a man aged 35 to 55 with active or convalescent COVID-19. The J gene is TRBJ1-1, the V gene TRBV18; TRBD1 is a possible D gene (6 bases). This CDR3 is CASSQTQGPNTEAFF. The CDR3 nucleotides read TGTGCCAGCTCACAAACGCAGGGGCCTAACACTGAAGCTTTCTTT. The full variable domain, rest sourced from reference TRBV18 and TRBJ1-1, is NAGVMQNPRHLVRRRGQEARLRCSPMKGHSHVYWYRQLPEEGLKFMVYLQKENIIDESGMPKERFSAEFPKEGPSILRIQQVVRGDSAAYFCASSQTQGPNTEAFFGQGTRLTVV.